The 23 T cell receptor beta chains reported below all come from one sample, sequenced in a study of beta chain bispecific antibodies for T cell cancers. Blood mononuclear cells were expanded for around three days using either OKT3 anti-CD3 antibody or CD3/CD28 beads. Findings and limits, study-wide: Most targeted TRBV signal came from the leukemia cell line cells, not normal T cells.

These TCRs' antigens remain unknown. MiXCR was run by TCRdb on the 5' RACE reads, yielding one entry per CDR3 protein. The table records 15,000 to 20,000 distinct CDR3 sequences, less than 2.5% of them present only once. Sequencing was carried out using healthy donor T cells cultured with leukemia cells. The source is a human donor in good health. Some clones in this sample may be carry-over from other donors' samples.

By sample fraction, this clonotype is large. The rearrangement joins TRBV5-5 to TRBJ2-5; D remains unclear. With 3 bases removed from V and 8 bases from J, the gap between germline ends came to 8 bases. The CDR3 loop spans 11 amino acids. Germline loops: CDR1 SGHKS, CDR2 YYEKEE (reference sequence). The CDR3 reads CASSSRKTQYF. The CDR3 DNA sequence: TGTGCCAGCAGCTCGCGGAAAACCCAGTACTTC.

This clonotype was seen many times. The rearrangement links TRBV21-1 to TRBJ2-1; the DNA was not compared with TRBD1, the D call given in the table. TRBV21-1 is an annotated pseudogene. The CDR3 loop spans 20 amino acids. CDR3 nucleotides: TGTGCCAGCAGCCCCGGGACGTCGAACCGCCTTTTGAGCTCCTACAATGAGCAGTTCTTC. It yields the protein CASSPGTSNRLLSSYNEQFF.

This clonotype was counted many times. The chain couples TRBV20-1 to TRBJ1-5; possibly TRBD1 for D (6 bases). The ends were cut back, 3 bases at V and 1 base at J, with 10 bases in the middle. Per the germline V gene, CDR1 is DFQATT and CDR2 is SNEGSKA (reference sequence). This CDR3 has 14 residues. CDR3 amino acids: CSASYTGSNQPQHF. CDR3 coding DNA: TGCAGTGCTAGTTATACAGGGAGCAATCAGCCCCAGCATTTT.

This clonotype was seen more than once but under ten times. The chain carries TRBV5-4 and TRBJ2-3, with D possibly being TRBD1 or TRBD2 (6 bases each). V was clipped by 4 bases and J by 2 bases, with 17 bases between them. The CDR3 extends over 16 amino acids. Germline V gene lookup returns CDR1 SGHNT and CDR2 YYREEE (reference sequence). Written as DNA, the CDR3 is TGTGCCAGCAGCCCCGATGGTGGGGGGCCCACAGATACGCAGTATTTT. Translated, it gives CASSPDGGGPTDTQYF.

This clonotype was counted many times. The rearrangement joins TRBV28 to TRBJ2-2; the D gene is possibly TRBD2 (6 bases). Trimming pared 3 bases from V and 0 bases from J, leaving 11 bases between. The CDR3 sequence is 16 residues long. Germline V gives CDR1 MDHEN, CDR2 SYDVKM. The CDR3 reads CASSFVTGANTGELFF. The CDR3 nucleotides read TGTGCCAGCAGTTTCGTTACGGGGGCGAACACCGGGGAGCTGTTTTTT. The full variable domain, rest sourced from reference TRBV28 and TRBJ2-2, is DVKVTQSSRYLVKRTGEKVFLECVQDMDHENMFWYRQDPGLGLRLIYFSYDVKMKEKGDIPEGYSVSREKKERFSLILESASTNQTSMYLCASSFVTGANTGELFFGEGSRLTVL.

This clonotype was recorded at least ten times. The rearrangement links TRBV3-1 to TRBJ2-4; tentative D call: TRBD2 (5 bases). Germline assignment: CDR1 LGHDT and CDR2 YNNKEL (reference sequence). V lost 0 bases and J lost 5, with 11 bases in between. This CDR3 contains 15 residues. The CDR3 here is CASSQDGRVQNIQYF. CDR3 DNA: TGTGCCAGCAGCCAAGATGGGCGGGTCCAAAACATTCAGTACTTC.

This clonotype is hyperexpanded (1% or more) within its sample. The J gene is TRBJ1-2, the V gene TRBV5-1; 7 bases map to TRBD1. Germline loops: CDR1 SGHRS, CDR2 YFSETQ. The length of the CDR3 is 12 residues. The trim removed 4 bases at V and 13 bases at J, leaving 10 bases unmatched. CDR3 residues: CASSLSGTALTF. The CDR3 DNA is TGCGCCAGCAGCCTGTCCGGGACAGCGCTCACCTTC. Complete variable domain (other parts from reference TRBV5-1 and TRBJ1-2): KAGVTQTPRYLIKTRGQQVTLSCSPISGHRSVSWYQQTPGQGLQFLFEYFSETQRNKGNFPGRFSGRQFSNSRSEMNVSTLELGDSALYLCASSLSGTALTFGSGTRLTVV.

Sample share makes this clonotype medium-sized. The chain links TRBV20-1 to TRBJ2-3, with D unresolved. Trimming left V 2 bases short and J 3 bases short, with 15 bases between. The CDR3 extends over 15 amino acids. Germline V gene lookup returns CDR1 DFQATT and CDR2 SNEGSKA (reference sequence). CDR3 bases: TGCAGTGCTAGATCACGATTAAGAGGAACAGATACGCAGTATTTT. This gives the protein CSARSRLRGTDTQYF.

This clonotype showed up many times. V is TRBV18 and J is TRBJ1-1; D might be TRBD1 (5 bases). CDR1 is KGHSH and CDR2 is LQKENI in the germline V gene. CDR3 length equals 13 residues. With 6 bases removed from V and 4 bases from J, the gap between germline ends came to 12 bases. Here the CDR3 reads CASSPGQTTEAFF. In DNA, the CDR3 is TGTGCCAGCTCTCCAGGGCAGACCACTGAAGCTTTCTTT.

At least ten counts were recorded for this clonotype. This chain connects TRBV6-1 to TRBJ1-5; D is possibly TRBD1 (5 bases). V was cut by 2 bases and J by 7 bases, with 18 bases left in between. The germline CDR1 and CDR2 sequences are MNHNS and SASEGT. The CDR3 contains 16 residues. The CDR3 DNA reads as TGTGCCAGCAGTGAACCGGGCAGCGGGCAGGGACAGCCCCAGCATTTT. Amino acids: CASSEPGSGQGQPQHF.

The chain links TRBV7-8 to TRBJ2-3; 12 positions agree with TRBD2. V trimming: 3 bases; J trimming: 5 bases; junction bases outside the gene matches: 3. Germline assignment: CDR1 SGHVS and CDR2 FQNEAQ. The CDR3 covers 15 residues. The CDR3 reads CASSLTSGGLDTQYF. The CDR3 DNA sequence: TGTGCCAGCAGCTTGACTAGCGGGGGATTAGATACGCAGTATTTT.

Ten or more counts support this clonotype. V usage is TRBV6-5 and J usage is TRBJ1-1; D may be TRBD1 (6 bases). This CDR3 spans 14 amino acids. Germline V gene lookup returns CDR1 MNHEY and CDR2 SVGAGI. The V end was cut by 6 bases, the J end by 0 bases, with 11 bases between. The CDR3 reads CASRSGALNTEAFF. The CDR3 bases are TGTGCCAGCAGGTCAGGGGCATTGAACACTGAAGCTTTCTTT.

This clonotype was seen many times. The gene calls are TRBV28 and TRBJ2-1; D might be TRBD2 (6 bases). This CDR3 contains 16 residues. Germline V gene data show CDR1 as MDHEN and CDR2 as SYDVKM. V lost 8 bases, J lost 0 bases, and 17 bases lay in between. The CDR3, as DNA: TGTGCCAGCGCCTCCCTCGGGGGAACCTCCTACAATGAGCAGTTCTTC. Protein sequence: CASASLGGTSYNEQFF.

This clonotype was observed many times. The CDR3 here is CASSLALVKGYEQFF. The CDR3 DNA reads TGTGCCAGCAGCTTAGCGTTGGTCAAGGGATATGAGCAGTTCTTC. The J gene is TRBJ2-1, the V gene TRBV7-8; D call uncertain. There are 15 residues in the CDR3. Germline values: CDR1 SGHVS, CDR2 FQNEAQ. V was cut by 0 bases and J by 8 bases, with 14 bases left in between.

This chain joins TRBV19 and TRBJ2-1; possible D gene TRBD1, 8 bases. This CDR3 is built from 17 residues. V was pared by 5 bases and J by 3 bases, with 20 bases between. Looked up from germline, CDR1 is LNHDA and CDR2 is SQIVND (reference sequence). The CDR3 DNA sequence: TGTGCCAGTAGTCCCGAACAGGGGGGGAACGTCTACAATGAGCAGTTCTTC. It codes for CASSPEQGGNVYNEQFF.

This clonotype has ten or more counts. This chain connects TRBV27 to TRBJ2-2; 8 nucleotides align to TRBD1. Germline trimming cut 4 bases from V and 6 bases from J; bases unmatched to any gene: 4. The CDR3 runs 14 residues. Germline-derived CDR1 and CDR2 are MNHEY and SMNVEV (reference sequence). Written as DNA, the CDR3 is TGTGCCAGCAGTTCCTTACAGGGGGCCGGGGAGCTGTTTTTT. Translating it yields CASSSLQGAGELFF.

The chain is built from TRBV19 and TRBJ1-2; D is undetermined. Germline loops: CDR1 LNHDA, CDR2 SQIVND (reference sequence). V was shortened by 5 bases and J by 2 bases, with 15 bases between the two germline ends. This CDR3 has 15 residues. CDR3 sequence reads: CASSQEVTINYGYTF. CDR3 sequence (DNA): TGTGCCAGTAGTCAGGAGGTGACGATAAACTATGGCTACACCTTC.

This clonotype was seen many times. The rearrangement uses TRBV18 and TRBJ2-5, with D perhaps TRBD1 or TRBD2 (5 bases each). Per germline, CDR1 KGHSH and CDR2 LQKENI. Trimming cost V 1 base and J 5 bases, with 11 bases left between them. This CDR3 is built from 14 residues. The CDR3 DNA is TGTGCCAGCTCACCACGGGGCTCGGGGGAGACCCAGTACTTC. Its protein is CASSPRGSGETQYF.

This clonotype was picked up many times. The CDR3 DNA reads as TGCTCCGCCGTGGGGGGAAATTCCTACGAGCAGTACTTC. It translates to CSAVGGNSYEQYF. The genes are TRBV20-1 and TRBJ2-7; TRBD2 might be the D (6 bases). Germline lookup yields CDR1 DFQATT and CDR2 SNEGSKA (reference sequence). CDR3 size: 13 residues.

This clonotype is termed medium-sized. V is TRBV5-1 and J is TRBJ2-1; 7 bases align to TRBD1. This CDR3 spans 15 amino acids. V dropped 0 bases and J dropped 3; count of bases not matched to a gene: 3. Germline CDR1 reads SGHRS; CDR2 reads YFSETQ. The CDR3 spells CASSLEGAYYNEQFF. In DNA, the CDR3 is TGCGCCAGCAGCTTGGAGGGGGCCTACTACAATGAGCAGTTCTTC. The entire variable domain, with the rest obtained from reference TRBV5-1 and TRBJ2-1, is as follows: KAGVTQTPRYLIKTRGQQVTLSCSPISGHRSVSWYQQTPGQGLQFLFEYFSETQRNKGNFPGRFSGRQFSNSRSEMNVSTLELGDSALYLCASSLEGAYYNEQFFGPGTRLTVL.

This clonotype was seen many times. The chain carries TRBV6-1 and TRBJ1-1, with 10 positions matching TRBD1. From germline, CDR1 is MNHNS and CDR2 SASEGT. The V segment lost 2 bases and the J segment 5 bases; nucleotides outside the gene matches: 2. The CDR3 contains 14 residues. CDR3 in amino acids: CASSERTGGTEAFF. As DNA, the CDR3 is TGTGCCAGCAGTGAAAGGACAGGGGGAACTGAAGCTTTCTTT.

This clonotype appeared many times. The chain is built from TRBV6-1 and TRBJ2-2, with TRBD1 matching over 8 bases. V lost 6 bases to trimming and J lost 6 bases; unmatched junction nucleotides: 3. The germline V gene has CDR1 MNHNS and CDR2 SASEGT. The CDR3 spans 13 residues. This chain's CDR3 is CASRGQGAGELFF. The CDR3 region has the DNA TGTGCCAGCAGAGGACAGGGCGCCGGGGAGCTGTTTTTT.

This clonotype was recorded at least ten times. The chain has TRBV5-8 and TRBJ2-1, with no clear D. The germline gives CDR1 SGHTS, CDR2 YDEGEE. CDR3 length: 13 amino acids. Trimming removed 0 bases from V and 8 bases from J, with 9 bases in between. The CDR3 sequence is CASSLDRTDEQFF. The CDR3 region has the DNA TGTGCCAGCAGCTTGGACCGCACCGATGAGCAGTTCTTC.